What follows is one TCR beta chain and its context. The antigen remains unidentified. The repertoire was sequenced with immunoSEQ multiplex PCR; TCRdb's copy has only in-frame clones and lacks some. The sample holds approximately 35,000 clones; approximately 90% are singletons and the top ten take over 0.2%. Germline assignment: CDR1 GTSNPN and CDR2 SVGIG (reference sequence). The CDR3 contains 14 residues. The J segment lost 5 bases and the V segment lost 8 bases, leaving 12 bases of the junction unmatched. These data are taken from a study of PD-1 blockade in classical Hodgkin lymphoma. Study results and limitations: The drivers behind the repertoire differences, possibly disease activity or prior therapy, remain undefined. Healthy donors reportedly exceeded newly diagnosed patients in baseline TCR diversity.

Time point denoted: newly diagnosed, previously untreated cHL patient sample. The authors purified CD4+ T cells from thawed PBMCs by magnetic negative selection. The study compared against PBMCs from newly diagnosed, untreated classical Hodgkin lymphoma. The sample was CD4+ T cells from blood. This receptor was obtained from a human donor with classical Hodgkin lymphoma. The J gene is TRBJ1-5, the V gene TRBV30, with 7 bases lining up with TRBD1. CDR3 DNA: TGTGCCACGTCCGGGACAGCCTTTGATCAGCCCCAGCATTTT. Its protein is CATSGTAFDQPQHF.